This T cell receptor beta chain was sequenced for a study of high-grade serous ovarian cancer treatment subgroups. Study in general: Each sample yielded on average 7,494 unique TCR beta rearrangements from 11,000 to 15,000 reads.

TCRdb's copy holds only in-frame clones and misses some; the assay was immunoSEQ multiplex PCR. The table has around 12,000 clones, about four fifths seen once. The study, taken as a whole, reports: Clonal relatedness tracked neoantigen level, and by trend copy number and mutation load.

Remarks on this clone: What it binds is not known.

Tumor samples were taken before definitive surgery or chemotherapy. The CDR3 covers 16 residues. V lost 1 base, J lost 5 bases, and 20 bases lay in between. In germline, CDR1 is GTSNPN, CDR2 SVGIG (reference sequence). V and J are TRBV30 and TRBJ1-1; tentative D call: TRBD1 (5 bases). The sequence derives from a human donor with high-grade serous ovarian cancer. Sequencing used tumor tissue. The CDR3 DNA reads TGTGCCTGGAGTGCAGGGTTCTCAGGGATAGGTACTGAAGCTTTCTTT. Amino acid sequence: CAWSAGFSGIGTEAFF.